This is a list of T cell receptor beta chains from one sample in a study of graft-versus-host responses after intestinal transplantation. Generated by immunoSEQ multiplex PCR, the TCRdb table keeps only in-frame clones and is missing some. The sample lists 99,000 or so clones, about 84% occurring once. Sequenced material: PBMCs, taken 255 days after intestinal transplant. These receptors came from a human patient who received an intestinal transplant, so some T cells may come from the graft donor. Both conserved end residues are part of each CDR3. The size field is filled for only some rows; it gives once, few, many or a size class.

cdr3_aa: CASSEAEHNEQFF
j_call: TRBJ2-1
cdr3_length: 13
v_call: TRBV6-1
clone_size: .

cdr3_aa: CASTAWGPQETQYF
j_call: TRBJ2-5
cdr3_length: 14
v_call: TRBV10-2
clone_size: .

cdr3_aa: CASSRNRGGGEQYF
j_call: TRBJ2-7
cdr3_length: 14
v_call: TRBV28
clone_size: .

cdr3_aa: CASSSRQGINQPQHF
j_call: TRBJ1-5
cdr3_length: 15
v_call: TRBV28
clone_size: .

cdr3_aa: CSVVGQGADGYTF
j_call: TRBJ1-2
cdr3_length: 13
v_call: TRBV29-1
clone_size: .

cdr3_aa: CASSLVAGAHNEQFF
j_call: TRBJ2-1
cdr3_length: 15
v_call: TRBV5-1
clone_size: .

cdr3_aa: CASSPRTGDGGYTF
j_call: TRBJ1-2
cdr3_length: 14
v_call: TRBV27
clone_size: .

cdr3_aa: CASSSLTGTATFAHYYEQYF
j_call: TRBJ2-7
cdr3_length: 20
v_call: TRBV27
clone_size: .

cdr3_aa: CASSLDGQPPTGNQPQHF
j_call: TRBJ1-5
cdr3_length: 18
v_call: TRBV5-4
clone_size: .

cdr3_aa: CASSQDGEDSRSYNEQFF
j_call: TRBJ2-1
cdr3_length: 18
v_call: TRBV4-2
clone_size: once

cdr3_aa: CAVGLAGAYNEQFF
j_call: TRBJ2-1
cdr3_length: 14
v_call: TRBV30
clone_size: .

cdr3_aa: CASSSGTSGGIHIQYF
j_call: TRBJ2-4
cdr3_length: 16
v_call: TRBV5-4
clone_size: .

cdr3_aa: CASSVGGGAPLHF
j_call: TRBJ1-6
cdr3_length: 13
v_call: TRBV9
clone_size: .

cdr3_aa: CASFEVAQGKAFF
j_call: TRBJ1-1
cdr3_length: 13
v_call: TRBV5-1
clone_size: .

cdr3_aa: CASNPDRGDEQYF
j_call: TRBJ2-7
cdr3_length: 13
v_call: TRBV6-5
clone_size: .

cdr3_aa: CASSYGESSYNEQFF
j_call: TRBJ2-1
cdr3_length: 15
v_call: TRBV6-5
clone_size: .

cdr3_aa: CSVAVGENNEQFF
j_call: TRBJ2-1
cdr3_length: 13
v_call: TRBV29-1
clone_size: once

cdr3_aa: CASSYSLGAEAFF
j_call: TRBJ1-1
cdr3_length: 13
v_call: TRBV6-5
clone_size: .

cdr3_aa: CASRSPGVKINQPQHF
j_call: TRBJ1-5
cdr3_length: 16
v_call: TRBV28
clone_size: .

cdr3_aa: CAWSVGGPRNEQYF
j_call: TRBJ2-7
cdr3_length: 14
v_call: TRBV30
clone_size: .

cdr3_aa: CASSQELTGELFF
j_call: TRBJ2-2
cdr3_length: 13
v_call: TRBV4-3
clone_size: once

cdr3_aa: CASSQPSPSSGQETQYF
j_call: TRBJ2-5
cdr3_length: 17
v_call: TRBV14
clone_size: .

cdr3_aa: CASSPTRLSSGYNEQFF
j_call: TRBJ2-1
cdr3_length: 17
v_call: TRBV27
clone_size: .

cdr3_aa: CASRDSSLPPTDTQYF
j_call: TRBJ2-3
cdr3_length: 16
v_call: TRBV5-1
clone_size: .

cdr3_aa: CASSSWTGGSTGELFF
j_call: TRBJ2-2
cdr3_length: 16
v_call: TRBV11-1
clone_size: .

cdr3_aa: CASSGAGLSGNTIYF
j_call: TRBJ1-3
cdr3_length: 15
v_call: TRBV9
clone_size: few

cdr3_aa: CASSGQTGGLAGGPTDTQYF
j_call: TRBJ2-3
cdr3_length: 20
v_call: TRBV27
clone_size: .

cdr3_aa: CATSRADSSYNSPLHF
j_call: TRBJ1-6
cdr3_length: 16
v_call: TRBV15
clone_size: .

cdr3_aa: CASSLQMRETQYF
j_call: TRBJ2-5
cdr3_length: 13
v_call: TRBV5-6
clone_size: .

cdr3_aa: CASSLFQGATGELFF
j_call: TRBJ2-2
cdr3_length: 15
v_call: TRBV5-5
clone_size: .

cdr3_aa: CASSLELGGYEQYF
j_call: TRBJ2-7
cdr3_length: 14
v_call: TRBV5-1
clone_size: .

cdr3_aa: CASSSYGTSGRLDTQYF
j_call: TRBJ2-3
cdr3_length: 17
v_call: TRBV28
clone_size: few

cdr3_aa: CASSLRGYTEAFF
j_call: TRBJ1-1
cdr3_length: 13
v_call: TRBV28
clone_size: .

cdr3_aa: CASSVPGFNNYGYTF
j_call: TRBJ1-2
cdr3_length: 15
v_call: TRBV7-2
clone_size: .

cdr3_aa: CASSLSRNTEAFF
j_call: TRBJ1-1
cdr3_length: 13
v_call: TRBV7-3
clone_size: .

cdr3_aa: CASSVGSSGGRYNEQFF
j_call: TRBJ2-1
cdr3_length: 17
v_call: TRBV9
clone_size: .

cdr3_aa: CASGISGTRDEQYF
j_call: TRBJ2-7
cdr3_length: 14
v_call: TRBV27
clone_size: .

cdr3_aa: CASGLVRRTTQGCTEAFF
j_call: TRBJ1-1
cdr3_length: 18
v_call: TRBV12-5
clone_size: .

cdr3_aa: CASSTGGGFRYF
j_call: TRBJ2-3
cdr3_length: 12
v_call: TRBV6-1
clone_size: .

cdr3_aa: CASSQASGGADTQYF
j_call: TRBJ2-3
cdr3_length: 15
v_call: TRBV6-5
clone_size: .

cdr3_aa: CASSSTGARNYGYTF
j_call: TRBJ1-2
cdr3_length: 15
v_call: TRBV11-2
clone_size: .

cdr3_aa: CASRAGTGGDSPLHF
j_call: TRBJ1-6
cdr3_length: 15
v_call: TRBV7-9
clone_size: .

cdr3_aa: CASSVDGSSYGYTF
j_call: TRBJ1-2
cdr3_length: 14
v_call: TRBV9
clone_size: .

cdr3_aa: CSVESNAEAFF
j_call: TRBJ1-1
cdr3_length: 11
v_call: TRBV29-1
clone_size: .

cdr3_aa: CASSLAGLRDEQYF
j_call: TRBJ2-7
cdr3_length: 14
v_call: TRBV28
clone_size: .

cdr3_aa: CASARRTGVNNEQFF
j_call: TRBJ2-1
cdr3_length: 15
v_call: TRBV5-1
clone_size: .

cdr3_aa: CATSRPGGAVVAYEQYF
j_call: TRBJ2-7
cdr3_length: 17
v_call: TRBV15
clone_size: .

cdr3_aa: CASSLTGRMNTEAFF
j_call: TRBJ1-1
cdr3_length: 15
v_call: TRBV6-5
clone_size: .

cdr3_aa: CASSSTTGQWDEQYF
j_call: TRBJ2-7
cdr3_length: 15
v_call: TRBV11-2
clone_size: .

cdr3_aa: CASSGAGLHEQYF
j_call: TRBJ2-7
cdr3_length: 13
v_call: TRBV6-5
clone_size: .

cdr3_aa: CASSMLEGGGTEAFF
j_call: TRBJ1-1
cdr3_length: 15
v_call: TRBV19
clone_size: .

cdr3_aa: CASSLTSGPYNEQFF
j_call: TRBJ2-1
cdr3_length: 15
v_call: TRBV19
clone_size: .

cdr3_aa: CASSHTRGDNEQFF
j_call: TRBJ2-1
cdr3_length: 14
v_call: TRBV4-2
clone_size: .

cdr3_aa: CASSLSPGLAAGTDTQYF
j_call: TRBJ2-3
cdr3_length: 18
v_call: TRBV13
clone_size: .

cdr3_aa: CASTLDTYNEQFF
j_call: TRBJ2-1
cdr3_length: 13
v_call: TRBV6-1
clone_size: .